The next 3 T cell receptor beta chains were all read from a single sample in a study of blood T cells in healthy people across ages. PCR was performed a second time for about 7 to 12 cycles using a sample-barcoded 5' primer and a J-beta primer mix. MiXCR was run by TCRdb on the 5' RACE reads, yielding one entry per CDR3 protein. The sample has 870,000 or so distinct CDR3 sequences; 25% to 30% are singletons. Sample: blood. The receptors originated from a woman of 80 years or more in good health.

This clonotype was counted only a few times. The chain carries TRBV20-1 and TRBJ2-3; 11 positions match TRBD2. Germline V gives CDR1 DFQATT, CDR2 SNEGSKA (reference sequence). The V segment lost 4 bases and the J segment 9 bases; nucleotides outside the gene matches: 9. The length of the CDR3 is 14 residues. Here the CDR3 reads CSANSGGARGTQYF. In DNA, the CDR3 is TGCAGTGCTAATAGCGGGGGGGCTCGGGGGACGCAGTATTTT.

This clonotype has at least ten counts. The rearrangement uses TRBV20-1 and TRBJ1-2; 9 nucleotides agree with TRBD1. V trimming: 2 bases; J trimming: 7 bases; junction bases outside the gene matches: 14. Germline V lookup: CDR1 DFQATT, CDR2 SNEGSKA (reference sequence). The CDR3 is 16 amino acids. CDR3 nucleotide sequence: TGCAGTGCTAGACCCGGACAGGGGAGGCAACTGGGTGGCTACACCTTC. Protein: CSARPGQGRQLGGYTF.

The table lists this clonotype with many counts. The chain employs TRBV7-2 and TRBJ1-6, with TRBD1 matching 9 bases. CDR1 and CDR2 from the germline V gene are SGHTA and FQGNSA. V lost 3 bases and J lost 9; bases outside the gene matches: 6. CDR3 length: 15 amino acids. DNA of the CDR3: TGTGCCAGCAGCTTGGGGCGACAGGGGGGTTCACCCCTCCACTTT. Its translation: CASSLGRQGGSPLHF.